This TCR beta chain was captured in a study of cytomegalovirus exposure and HLA in healthy donors. This clone was seen a few times. Its antigen remains unidentified. In germline, CDR1 is KGHSY, CDR2 FQNENV. This CDR3 is 13 amino acids long. Trimming took 3 bases from V and 3 from J; bases not matched to a gene: 2. This PCR relied on a set of 60 Vbeta primers and 13 Jbeta primers. Sequencing used immunoSEQ multiplex PCR; TCRdb keeps in-frame clones, though not all of them. The sample lists about 130,000 clones; approximately 79% were seen once. General observations from the study: Immune exposure information comprised only CMV serostatus.

The sample comprised PBMCs. The V call is TRBV16, the J call TRBJ2-7; TRBD1 agrees at 7 bases. This TCR was recovered from a man younger than 35 in good health and CMV-seropositive. The CDR3 loop reads CASSHGTDYEQYF. For the CDR3, the DNA is TGTGCCAGCAGCCACGGGACAGACTACGAGCAGTACTTC.